Listed here are 29 T cell receptor beta chains from one sample, sequenced in a study of blood T cell repertoires in COVID-19. Only in-frame clones appear in the TCRdb table, and some are missing; sequencing was by immunoSEQ multiplex PCR. The sample gives tens of thousands of clones, 79% of which show up once; 32% is in the top ten. The material sequenced was peripheral blood. These TCRs come from a human donor in a cohort sampled during active COVID-19.

The chain is built from TRBV30 and TRBJ1-3; 7 nucleotides line up with TRBD1. This CDR3 spans 15 amino acids. Germline CDR1 GTSNPN, CDR2 SVGIG (reference sequence). The J segment lost 2 bases and the V segment lost 3 bases, leaving 7 bases of the junction unmatched. The DNA for the CDR3 is TGTGCCTGGAGGAGACAGGGCCGGGCTGGAAACACCATATATTTT. As protein: CAWRRQGRAGNTIYF.

This sequence joins TRBV29-1 and TRBJ1-2; perhaps TRBD1 as D (6 bases). V shed 7 bases and J shed 8 bases, with 17 bases lying between them. This CDR3 comprises 12 residues. The V gene's germline CDR1 is SQVTM and CDR2 ANQGSEA. The DNA of the CDR3 is TGCAGCGCCTACAGGGCCCCTGGAGGCTACACCTTC. This sequence encodes CSAYRAPGGYTF. Full variable domain (missing parts from reference TRBV29-1 and TRBJ1-2): SAVISQKPSRDICQRGTSLTIQCQVDSQVTMMFWYRQQPGQSLTLIATANQGSEATYESGFVIDKFPISRPNLTFSTLTVSNMSPEDSSIYLCSAYRAPGGYTFGSGTRLTVV.

This sequence joins TRBV10-2 and TRBJ1-1; 9 bases match TRBD1. The CDR3 has 16 residues. The V and J ends lost 6 bases and 1 base, in that order; junction bases with no gene match: 9. The V gene's germline CDR1 is WSHSY and CDR2 SAAADI. Here the CDR3 reads CASRDPGTGTNTEAFF. The CDR3 DNA sequence: TGCGCCAGCAGAGATCCCGGGACAGGGACGAACACTGAAGCTTTCTTT.

This sequence joins TRBV2 and TRBJ2-5; 9 nucleotides align to TRBD1. The V segment lost 6 bases and the J segment 10 bases; nucleotides outside the gene matches: 15. This CDR3 comprises 15 residues. Germline CDR1 and CDR2: SNHLY and FYNNEI. The CDR3 nucleotides are TGTGCCAGCAGCCAGGACAGGGGAACAAGAGTTAGCCAGTACTTC. This gives the protein CASSQDRGTRVSQYF.

The V gene is TRBV20-1, the J gene TRBJ2-2, with 14 bases matching TRBD2. The germline CDR1 and CDR2 sequences are DFQATT and SNEGSKA (reference sequence). Germline trimming cut 6 bases from V and 7 bases from J; bases unmatched to any gene: 10. The CDR3 extends over 16 amino acids. CDR3 sequence: CSASPGLAGAGGELFF. CDR3 sequence (DNA): TGCAGTGCAAGTCCGGGACTAGCGGGGGCGGGCGGGGAGCTGTTTTTT.

The rearrangement uses TRBV11-2 and TRBJ2-1, with D uncertain. The V gene's germline CDR1 is SGHAT and CDR2 FQNNGV. This CDR3 comprises 13 residues. Trimming left V 3 bases short and J 5 bases short, with 8 bases between. The CDR3 nucleotides read TGTGCCAGCAGCTTTTACAGCAACAATGAGCAGTTCTTC. Its translation is CASSFYSNNEQFF.

Written as DNA, the CDR3 is TGTGCCAGCAGCTCCCGGGACAGCTCCTACAATGAGCAGTTCTTC. Residues: CASSSRDSSYNEQFF. The chain couples TRBV9 to TRBJ2-1; 7 nucleotides agree with TRBD1. V lost 4 bases and J lost 0; bases outside the gene matches: 4. Germline CDR1 is SGDLS and CDR2 is YYNGEE. This CDR3 has 15 residues.

V usage is TRBV14 and J usage is TRBJ1-6, with 7 bases fitting TRBD1. From germline, CDR1 is SGHDN and CDR2 FVKESK. The junction had 11 bases not matched to a gene; V was cut back by 3 bases and J by 9 bases. The CDR3 is made up of 16 amino acids. DNA of the CDR3: TGTGCCAGCAGCCAGAATATTCAGGGGGAAGCTTCACCCCTCCACTTT. Its translation: CASSQNIQGEASPLHF.

The genes are TRBV9 and TRBJ1-1; 7 bases fit TRBD1. Looked up from germline, CDR1 is SGDLS and CDR2 is YYNGEE. Trimming removed 4 bases from V and 4 bases from J; junction bases left unmatched: 10. The CDR3 runs 15 residues. The CDR3 DNA reads TGTGCCAGCAGCCCGAGACAGGGTGGGGGCACTGAAGCTTTCTTT. Translation gives CASSPRQGGGTEAFF.

This clone appeared a few times. V and J are TRBV19 and TRBJ2-1, with a weak D call TRBD2 (6 bases). This CDR3 region has 18 residues. V was clipped by 1 base and J by 5 bases, with 21 bases between them. Germline V gene sequence: CDR1 LNHDA, CDR2 SQIVND (reference sequence). CDR3 DNA sequence: TGTGCCAGTAGTATAGGAGTCGAAGATTGGAGGGTCCACAATGAGCAGTTCTTC. Translating it yields CASSIGVEDWRVHNEQFF.

This clone was counted a few times. This chain joins TRBV4-2 and TRBJ1-2; D call uncertain. The length of the CDR3 is 15 residues. V dropped 2 bases and J dropped 3 bases, with 13 bases sitting between them. Germline V gives CDR1 LGHNA, CDR2 YNFKEQ. CDR3 sequence: CASSQRSAPDYGYTF. For the CDR3, the DNA is TGTGCCAGCAGCCAACGTTCTGCGCCCGACTATGGCTACACCTTC.

The chain combines TRBV11-2 with TRBJ2-7; TRBD2 agrees at 7 bases. J was trimmed by 8 bases and V by 5 bases; bases with no gene match: 18. Germline CDR1 is SGHAT and CDR2 is FQNNGV. The CDR3 loop spans 16 amino acids. The CDR3 nucleotides are TGTGCCAGCAGCCCCCCCAGCGGGAACCGTCCTACGCAGCAGTACTTC. Translated, it gives CASSPPSGNRPTQQYF.

This chain connects TRBV12-3 or TRBV12-4 to TRBJ1-2; D is unresolved. V was pared by 2 bases and J by 8 bases, with 12 bases between. The length of the CDR3 is 13 residues. The chain's CDR3 is CASSLFGKEGYTF. The CDR3 bases are TGTGCCAGCAGTTTATTCGGGAAGGAGGGCTACACCTTC.

The V call is TRBV20-1, the J call TRBJ2-1; D unclear. Trimming took off 3 bases at V and 5 bases at J, with 17 bases between the two ends. The CDR3 loop spans 15 amino acids. Per the germline V gene, CDR1 is DFQATT and CDR2 is SNEGSKA (reference sequence). CDR3 loop: CSASRGVSTNNEQFF. The CDR3 DNA reads as TGCAGTGCTAGTCGAGGCGTGTCTACCAACAATGAGCAGTTCTTC.

This chain uses TRBV6-1 with TRBJ1-6, with D perhaps matching TRBD1 (6 bases). Germline V lookup: CDR1 MNHNS, CDR2 SASEGT. The CDR3 contains 13 residues. The V end was cut by 3 bases, the J end by 14 bases, with 14 bases between. This chain's CDR3 is CASSEHRARSLHF. CDR3 DNA: TGTGCCAGCAGTGAGCACAGGGCAAGGTCCCTCCACTTT.

The chain's CDR3 is CSASQLGAANQPQHF. DNA for the CDR3: TGCAGTGCTAGTCAATTAGGGGCTGCAAATCAGCCCCAGCATTTT. This sequence joins TRBV20-1 and TRBJ1-5, with D tentatively TRBD1 (5 bases). V lost 3 bases to trimming and J lost 4 bases, with 16 bases between them. The CDR3 length is 15 residues. CDR1 DFQATT and CDR2 SNEGSKA come from the germline V gene (reference sequence).

This clone has more than one count but fewer than ten. The gene calls are TRBV7-8 and TRBJ1-5; D not certain. CDR1 SGHVS and CDR2 FQNEAQ come from the germline V gene. With 1 base removed from V and 4 bases from J, the gap between germline ends came to 5 bases. This CDR3 has 13 residues. The CDR3 here is CASSLVCNQPQHF. Written as DNA, the CDR3 is TGTGCCAGCAGCTTAGTCTGTAATCAGCCCCAGCATTTT.

The J gene is TRBJ2-1, the V gene TRBV19, with TRBD2 as a possible D gene (7 bases). Trimming removed 10 bases from V and 10 bases from J, with 20 bases in between. This CDR3 comprises 13 residues. The germline V gene encodes CDR1 LNHDA and CDR2 SQIVND (reference sequence). This CDR3 reads CATGAEGGREQFF. As DNA, the CDR3 is TGTGCCACCGGGGCGGAGGGGGGGCGGGAGCAGTTCTTC.

The V gene is TRBV28, the J gene TRBJ1-2, with TRBD1 as a possible D gene (5 bases). CDR1 and CDR2 (germline): MDHEN, SYDVKM. Deletions cut 6 bases from V and 6 bases from J, with 17 bases between. There are 14 residues in the CDR3. The CDR3 region has the DNA TGTGCCAGCAGCCGGCGGCAGGGATGGGATGGCTACACCTTC. This gives the protein CASSRRQGWDGYTF.

This rearrangement joins TRBV19 to TRBJ1-1; D may be TRBD1 (5 bases). The CDR3 runs to 13 residues. Trimming removed 3 bases at V and 6 bases at J, with 11 bases between. The V gene's germline CDR1 is LNHDA and CDR2 SQIVND (reference sequence). DNA of the CDR3: TGTGCCAGTAGTATTGTCGGGGGAGCTGAAGCTTTCTTT. Translation: CASSIVGGAEAFF. Looking up the rest from reference TRBV19 and TRBJ1-1 gives the full variable domain: DGGITQSPKYLFRKEGQNVTLSCEQNLNHDAMYWYRQDPGQGLRLIYYSQIVNDFQKGDIAEGYSVSREKKESFPLTVTSAQKNPTAFYLCASSIVGGAEAFFGQGTRLTVV.

This clone is large within its sample. V is TRBV12-3 or TRBV12-4 and J is TRBJ1-5; unclear D gene. Trimming stripped 3 bases from V and 2 bases from J, with 5 bases between. The length of the CDR3 is 13 residues. The CDR3 loop reads CASSFFRNQPQHF. The DNA of the CDR3 is TGTGCCAGCAGTTTCTTCCGCAATCAGCCCCAGCATTTT.

The CDR3 DNA is TGCGCCAGCAGCTCCACAACATCTGGGGCCAACGTCCTGACTTTC. It codes for CASSSTTSGANVLTF. This chain joins TRBV5-1 and TRBJ2-6; D unclear. CDR1 is SGHRS and CDR2 is YFSETQ in the germline V gene. The CDR3 contains 15 residues. Trimming left V 3 bases short and J 1 base short, with 8 bases between.

This clone was observed once. The chain is built from TRBV6-4 and TRBJ1-1; D is unresolved. The CDR3 has 13 amino acids. Per germline, CDR1 MRHNA and CDR2 SNTAGT. Between the trimmed V and J ends, which lost 11 bases and 0 bases, there was a span of 13 bases. Here the CDR3 reads CAGLTAMNTEAFF. The CDR3 DNA reads TGTGCCGGATTAACAGCAATGAACACTGAAGCTTTCTTT.

The chain uses TRBV29-1 and TRBJ2-3; TRBD1 matches at 10 bases. Trimming removed 6 bases from V and 5 bases from J; junction bases left unmatched: 2. CDR1 SQVTM and CDR2 ANQGSEA come from the germline V gene. This CDR3 spans 12 amino acids. CDR3 bases: TGCAGCGTCTGGACAGGGGGAGATACGCAGTATTTT. This translates into CSVWTGGDTQYF.

The CDR3 here is CASSYSKQGGGYTF. The CDR3 coding sequence is TGTGCCAGCAGTTACTCGAAACAGGGTGGAGGCTACACCTTC. V gene TRBV6-6 combines with J gene TRBJ1-2; D possibly corresponds to TRBD1 (6 bases). Germline V gene sequence: CDR1 MNHNY, CDR2 SVGAGI (reference sequence). V lost 0 bases and J 8 bases, leaving 13 bases between the germline ends. The CDR3 spans 14 residues.

The rearrangement uses TRBV30 and TRBJ2-3; a possible D gene is TRBD1 (5 bases). V was clipped by 0 bases and J by 2 bases, with 9 bases between them. Germline loops: CDR1 GTSNPN, CDR2 SVGIG (reference sequence). The CDR3 covers 14 residues. As DNA, the CDR3 is TGTGCCTGGAGTGTAGGACACCCCACAGATACGCAGTATTTT. This translates into CAWSVGHPTDTQYF.

The rearrangement joins TRBV30 to TRBJ2-2, with 11 bases matching TRBD2. The V segment lost 6 bases and the J segment 0 bases; nucleotides outside the gene matches: 6. Germline assignment: CDR1 GTSNPN and CDR2 SVGIG (reference sequence). There are 16 residues in the CDR3. The CDR3 protein is CACTGTSGANTGELFF. Here the CDR3 DNA reads TGTGCCTGCACCGGGACTAGCGGTGCGAACACCGGGGAGCTGTTTTTT.

This clone was counted only a few times. The chain links TRBV6-2 or TRBV6-3 to TRBJ2-3, with D hard to call. The V gene lost 0 bases and the J gene lost 3 bases, with 13 bases spanning the gap. Germline V lookup: CDR1 MNHEY, CDR2 SVGEGT. The CDR3 length is 16 residues. The CDR3 region has the DNA TGTGCCAGCAGTTACTCCATTAGCTTTCCAACAGATACGCAGTATTTT. It specifies CASSYSISFPTDTQYF.

The chain carries TRBV15 and TRBJ2-2; D is undetermined. The CDR3 is made up of 13 amino acids. V shed 0 bases and J shed 8 bases, with 7 bases lying between them. Looked up from germline, CDR1 is LNHNV and CDR2 is YYDKDF (reference sequence). The CDR3 here is CATSRDPVGELFF. CDR3 sequence (DNA): TGTGCCACCAGCAGAGATCCGGTGGGGGAGCTGTTTTTT.